The 5 T cell receptor beta chains below were found in one sample sequenced in a study of blood T cell repertoires in COVID-19. Some clones are missing from TCRdb's copy, which holds only in-frame ones; the method was immunoSEQ multiplex PCR. Of 200,000 to 250,000 clones in the sample, approximately 89% were seen once. Source material: peripheral blood. All receptors derive from an older woman who had recovered from COVID-19.

The chain recombines TRBV19 with TRBJ1-2, with D uncertain. Deletions cut 9 bases from V and 5 bases from J, with 22 bases between. The V gene's germline CDR1 is LNHDA and CDR2 SQIVND (reference sequence). The CDR3 totals 15 residues. CDR3 sequence: CASRTEGGERYGYTF. The CDR3 coding sequence is TGTGCCAGCCGAACGGAGGGTGGTGAGAGGTATGGCTACACCTTC.

The rearrangement joins TRBV4-2 to TRBJ2-2, with 7 bases lining up with TRBD2. Trimming removed 0 bases from V and 3 bases from J; junction bases left unmatched: 7. The CDR3 has 17 residues. CDR1 is LGHNA and CDR2 is YNFKEQ in the germline V gene. This CDR3 is CASSQDQLAVYTGELFF. The CDR3 bases are TGTGCCAGCAGCCAAGATCAGCTAGCGGTGTACACCGGGGAGCTGTTTTTT.

The J gene is TRBJ2-7, the V gene TRBV5-1; 8 bases match TRBD2. The germline CDR1 and CDR2 sequences are SGHRS and YFSETQ. The CDR3 runs 15 residues. V was clipped by 1 base and J by 0 bases; unmatched bases: 3. CDR3 loop: CASSLIAGTSYEQYF. The CDR3 nucleotides read TGCGCCAGCAGCTTGATAGCGGGGACCTCCTACGAGCAGTACTTC.

This clone turned up a few times. The chain joins TRBV6-5 to TRBJ2-2; tentatively, D is TRBD2 (7 bases). Germline V lookup: CDR1 MNHEY, CDR2 SVGAGI. The CDR3 is 14 residues long. V was cut by 11 bases and J by 3 bases, with 16 bases left in between. The CDR3 DNA follows: TGTGCCGATGGGGGCCGGGGGGACACCGGGGAGCTGTTTTTT. It encodes CADGGRGDTGELFF.

The J gene is TRBJ2-1, the V gene TRBV10-1, with D unclear. The CDR3 spans 14 residues. The germline V gene has CDR1 WNHNN and CDR2 SYGVQD (reference sequence). The V end was cut by 5 bases, the J end by 15 bases, with 23 bases between. CDR3 nucleotides: TGCGCCAGCAGTAATGGGCCCGCATCATCGCCGCGGTTCTTC. It encodes CASSNGPASSPRFF.